This TCR beta chain came from a study of beta chain features in type 1 diabetes. Study observations and caveats: Type 1 diabetes patients showed a moderate but significant shortening of TCRB CDR3s in all four CD4+ subsets.

Notes on this clone: Its antigen is not known.

The study reverse transcribed the entire isolated RNA, so it sequenced expressed TCRB transcripts. The data were produced by immunoSEQ multiplex PCR, yet TCRdb's version contains in-frame clones alone and is incomplete. The sample carries roughly 700,000 clones, around 15% recorded once. CDR3 length equals 14 residues. V lost 5 bases and J lost 1, with 9 bases in between. Germline V gene sequence: CDR1 SEHNR, CDR2 FQNEAQ (reference sequence). Sequences were obtained from naive CD4+ T cells from blood. The source is a man younger than 35 with type 1 diabetes. The V and J genes are TRBV7-9 and TRBJ1-5; D unclear. The chain's CDR3 is CASSHLSSNQPQHF. CDR3 bases: TGTGCCAGCAGCCACCTTTCCAGCAATCAGCCCCAGCATTTT.